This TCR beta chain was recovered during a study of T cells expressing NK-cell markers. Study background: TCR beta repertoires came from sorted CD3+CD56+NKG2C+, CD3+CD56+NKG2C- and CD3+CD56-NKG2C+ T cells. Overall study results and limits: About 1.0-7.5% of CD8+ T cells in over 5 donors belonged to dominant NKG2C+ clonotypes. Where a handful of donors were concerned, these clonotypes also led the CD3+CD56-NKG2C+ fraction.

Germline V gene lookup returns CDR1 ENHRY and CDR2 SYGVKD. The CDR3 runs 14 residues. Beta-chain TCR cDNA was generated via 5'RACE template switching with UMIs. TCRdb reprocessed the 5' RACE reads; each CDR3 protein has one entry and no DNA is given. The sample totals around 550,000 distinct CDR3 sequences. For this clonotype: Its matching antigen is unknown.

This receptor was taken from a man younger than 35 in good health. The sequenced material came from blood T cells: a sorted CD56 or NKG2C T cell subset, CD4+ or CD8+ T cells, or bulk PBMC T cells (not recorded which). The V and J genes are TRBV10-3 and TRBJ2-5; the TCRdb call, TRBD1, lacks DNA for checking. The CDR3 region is CAIRAPGGQETQYF.